Listed below are T cell receptor beta chains from one sample, sequenced in a study of blood T cell repertoires in COVID-19. Profiled with immunoSEQ multiplex PCR; TCRdb holds only in-frame clones, not every one. Among roughly 250,000 clones listed, roughly 86% were seen once. The sequenced sample was PBMCs or T cells enriched from blood (not recorded which). The receptors derive from a woman aged 35 to 49 with acute COVID-19. Both conserved end residues are part of each CDR3. D genes are given only for firm matches. Clone sizes are given selectively: once, few, many, or a class where the clone is expanded.

J gene,D gene,V gene,CDR3 length,clone size,CDR3 DNA,CDR3 protein
TRBJ2-3,TRBD2,TRBV24-1,16,NA,TGTGCCACCAGTGACCCCAGCGGGAGTGGGTCAGATACGCAGTATTTT,CATSDPSGSGSDTQYF
TRBJ2-7,TRBD1,TRBV11-3,14,NA,TGTGCCAGCAGCACCCGGACAGGGAACTACGAGCAGTACTTC,CASSTRTGNYEQYF
TRBJ2-1,TRBD2,TRBV11-1,13,NA,TGTGCCAGCAGCTTACTAGCGGGCTATGAGCAGTTCTTC,CASSLLAGYEQFF
TRBJ2-2,NA,TRBV7-2,14,NA,TGTGCCAGCAGCTTAACGGGGAACACCGGGGAGCTGTTTTTT,CASSLTGNTGELFF
TRBJ2-1,TRBD2,TRBV11-2,17,NA,TGTGCCAGCAGCGCGAACCTTCTAGCGGGTGGTACAAATGAGCAGTTCTTC,CASSANLLAGGTNEQFF
TRBJ2-7,NA,TRBV5-4,14,once,TGTGCCAGCAGCGTCCCCGAACACCCCTACGAGCAGTACTTC,CASSVPEHPYEQYF
TRBJ2-1,TRBD2,TRBV2,15,NA,TGTGCCAGCAGTGAACAAGCGGGAGGTTTTGATGAGCAGTTCTTC,CASSEQAGGFDEQFF
TRBJ2-1,NA,TRBV6-2/TRBV6-3,23,few,TGTGCCAGCAGCCCCGCTTTAGGGCTTAGCGGACCACTGGGAAGTAACAGTTACAATGAGCAGTTCTTC,CASSPALGLSGPLGSNSYNEQFF
TRBJ1-2,NA,TRBV12-3/TRBV12-4,13,NA,TGTGCCAGCAGTCCAGAACAGACCTATGGCTACACCTTC,CASSPEQTYGYTF
TRBJ2-4,TRBD1,TRBV5-6,15,NA,TGTGCCAGCGGGGCCCTGACAGGGGACAAAAACATTCAGTACTTC,CASGALTGDKNIQYF
TRBJ1-5,TRBD1,TRBV6-6,16,NA,TGTGCCAGCAGTGGACATACAGGGGGCGGCAATCAGCCCCAGCATTTT,CASSGHTGGGNQPQHF
TRBJ1-1,NA,TRBV5-1,14,NA,TGCGCCAGCAGCTTGGGATATCGGTACACTGAAGCTTTCTTT,CASSLGYRYTEAFF
TRBJ1-2,NA,TRBV30,13,NA,TGTGCCTGGAGTCTCGCCATCCGAGATGGCTACACCTTC,CAWSLAIRDGYTF
TRBJ1-3,NA,TRBV5-5,17,NA,TGTGCCAGCAGCTTCTGGGACACAAGACACTCTGGAAACACCATATATTTT,CASSFWDTRHSGNTIYF
TRBJ2-3,TRBD2,TRBV3-1/TRBV3-2,16,NA,TGTGCCAGCAGCCAACTAGCGGGAGTTCGTACAGATACGCAGTATTTT,CASSQLAGVRTDTQYF
TRBJ2-1,TRBD2,TRBV11-3,17,NA,TGTGCCAGCAGCCCGGGGTTAGCGGGAGGGAGTTACAATGAGCAGTTCTTC,CASSPGLAGGSYNEQFF
TRBJ2-7,TRBD1,TRBV5-1,15,NA,TGCGCCAGCAGCTGGAAAGGACAGGGCTCCTACGAGCAGTACTTC,CASSWKGQGSYEQYF
TRBJ2-7,TRBD1,TRBV2,13,NA,TGTGCCAGCAGTGCTGACAGGGGGTACGAGCAGTACTTC,CASSADRGYEQYF
TRBJ2-2,NA,TRBV5-4,15,NA,TGTGCCAGCAGCTGGGGACAACCGAACACCGGGGAGCTGTTTTTT,CASSWGQPNTGELFF
TRBJ2-1,NA,TRBV15,15,NA,TGTGCCACCAGCAGAGCCTCGGGATCCTACAATGAGCAGTTCTTC,CATSRASGSYNEQFF
TRBJ1-2,NA,TRBV6-5,15,NA,TGTGCCAGCAGTTACAGGACCGGGATCAACGATGGCTACACCTTC,CASSYRTGINDGYTF
TRBJ1-6,NA,TRBV6-5,15,once,TGTGCCATCGGAGAGGGGACTCTCTATAATTCACCCCTCCACTTT,CAIGEGTLYNSPLHF
TRBJ2-3,NA,TRBV23-1,15,NA,TGCGCCAGCAGTCAATCGGAGGGCAGTACAGATACGCAGTATTTT,CASSQSEGSTDTQYF
TRBJ1-1,NA,TRBV5-1,14,NA,TGCGCCAGCAGCTTGGATACAGGGAACACTGAAGCTTTCTTT,CASSLDTGNTEAFF
TRBJ1-1,TRBD1,TRBV6-5,14,NA,TGTGCCAGCAGCGAGGGACAGAGGGACACTGAAGCTTTCTTT,CASSEGQRDTEAFF
TRBJ1-5,TRBD1,TRBV9,14,NA,TGTGCCAGCAGCGGCGGGACAGGTGGGCAGCCCCAGCATTTT,CASSGGTGGQPQHF
TRBJ2-7,TRBD1,TRBV4-1,17,NA,TGCGCCAGCAGCCAAGCAGGGGGACAGGGGGGAACCTACGAGCAGTACTTC,CASSQAGGQGGTYEQYF
TRBJ2-2,NA,TRBV5-1,15,NA,TGCGCCAGCAGCTTGAGCACAGGAGTTACCGGGGAGCTGTTTTTT,CASSLSTGVTGELFF
TRBJ2-7,NA,TRBV10-3,13,NA,TGTGCCATCAGTGACACTTCGCAGGACGAGCAGTACTTC,CAISDTSQDEQYF
TRBJ2-3,TRBD2,TRBV19,16,NA,TGTGCCAGTAGATTACTAGCGGGAGGCCACACAGATACGCAGTATTTT,CASRLLAGGHTDTQYF
TRBJ2-1,TRBD1,TRBV29-1,13,NA,TGCAGCGGTAACAGGGGCGACTACAATGAGCAGTTCTTC,CSGNRGDYNEQFF
TRBJ2-1,NA,TRBV2,10,once,TGTGCCAGCAGTGCCTCTGAGCAGTTCTTC,CASSASEQFF
TRBJ1-6,NA,TRBV13,19,NA,TGTGCCAGCAGCCGTAGGGACTCTCCCCTGGGGTATTATAATTCACCCCTCCACTTT,CASSRRDSPLGYYNSPLHF
TRBJ2-1,TRBD1,TRBV9,15,NA,TGTGCCAGCAGCGTAGCACAGGGGGAGTACAATGAGCAGTTCTTC,CASSVAQGEYNEQFF